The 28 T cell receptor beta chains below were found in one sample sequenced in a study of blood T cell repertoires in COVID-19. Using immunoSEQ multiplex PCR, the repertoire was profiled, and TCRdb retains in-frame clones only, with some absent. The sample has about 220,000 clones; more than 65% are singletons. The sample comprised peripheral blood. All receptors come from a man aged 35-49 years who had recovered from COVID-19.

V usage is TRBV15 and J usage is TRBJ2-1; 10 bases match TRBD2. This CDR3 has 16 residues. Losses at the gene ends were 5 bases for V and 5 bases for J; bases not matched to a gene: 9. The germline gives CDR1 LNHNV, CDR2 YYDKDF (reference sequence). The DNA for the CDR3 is TGTGCCACCAGCCCATTAGGACTAGCGGAGAACAATGAGCAGTTCTTC. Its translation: CATSPLGLAENNEQFF.

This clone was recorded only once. This CDR3 is CAGLVQALTGELFF. CDR3 bases: TGTGCCGGTCTGGTCCAGGCCCTAACCGGGGAGCTGTTTTTT. The chain employs TRBV7-9 and TRBJ2-2; D is undetermined. Between the trimmed V and J ends, which lost 11 bases and 5 bases, there was a span of 18 bases. The V gene's germline CDR1 is SEHNR and CDR2 FQNEAQ (reference sequence). The CDR3 totals 14 residues.

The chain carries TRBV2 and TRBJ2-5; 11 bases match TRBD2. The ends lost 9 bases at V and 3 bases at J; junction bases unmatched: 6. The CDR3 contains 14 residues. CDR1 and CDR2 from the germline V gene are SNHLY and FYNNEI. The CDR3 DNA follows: TGTGCCAGTCAGGAGACTAGCGGGAAAGAGACCCAGTACTTC. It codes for CASQETSGKETQYF.

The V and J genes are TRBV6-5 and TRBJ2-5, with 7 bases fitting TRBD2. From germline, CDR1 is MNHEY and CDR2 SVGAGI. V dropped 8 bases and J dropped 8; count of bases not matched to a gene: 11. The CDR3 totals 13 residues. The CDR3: CASRIRAGPTQYF. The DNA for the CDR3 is TGTGCCAGCCGGATTAGAGCGGGACCCACCCAGTACTTC.

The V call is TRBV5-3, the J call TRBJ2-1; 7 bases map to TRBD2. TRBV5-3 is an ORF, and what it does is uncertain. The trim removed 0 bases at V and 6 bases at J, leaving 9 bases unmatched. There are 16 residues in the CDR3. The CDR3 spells CARSLEWAGACNEQFF. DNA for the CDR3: TGTGCCAGAAGCTTGGAGTGGGCGGGAGCATGCAATGAGCAGTTCTTC.

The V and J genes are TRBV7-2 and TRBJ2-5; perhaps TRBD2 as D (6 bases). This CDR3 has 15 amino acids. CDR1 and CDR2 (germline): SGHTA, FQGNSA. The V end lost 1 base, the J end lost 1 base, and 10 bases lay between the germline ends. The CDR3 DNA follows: TGTGCCAGCAGCTTAGGCGTAGCGGTCCAAGAGACCCAGTACTTC. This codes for CASSLGVAVQETQYF. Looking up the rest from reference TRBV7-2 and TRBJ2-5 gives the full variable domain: GAGVSQSPSNKVTEKGKDVELRCDPISGHTALYWYRQSLGQGLEFLIYFQGNSAPDKSGLPSDRFSAERTGGSVSTLTIQRTQQEDSAVYLCASSLGVAVQETQYFGPGTRLLVL.

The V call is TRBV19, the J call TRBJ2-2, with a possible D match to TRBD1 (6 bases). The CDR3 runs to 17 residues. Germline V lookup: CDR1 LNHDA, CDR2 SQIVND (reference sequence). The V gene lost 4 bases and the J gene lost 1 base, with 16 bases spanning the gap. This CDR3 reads CASSTDADSVNTGELFF. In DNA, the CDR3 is TGTGCCAGTAGTACAGATGCGGACAGCGTGAACACCGGGGAGCTGTTTTTT.

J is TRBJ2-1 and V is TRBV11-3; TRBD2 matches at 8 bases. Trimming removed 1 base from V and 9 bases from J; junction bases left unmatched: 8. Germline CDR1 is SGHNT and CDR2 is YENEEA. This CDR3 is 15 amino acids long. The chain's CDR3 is CASSLVSGGAGEQFF. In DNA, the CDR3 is TGTGCCAGCAGCTTAGTCTCCGGGGGGGCCGGTGAGCAGTTCTTC.

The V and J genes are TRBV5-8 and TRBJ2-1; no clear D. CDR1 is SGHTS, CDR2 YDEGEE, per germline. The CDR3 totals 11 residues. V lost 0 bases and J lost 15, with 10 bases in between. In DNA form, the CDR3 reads TGTGCCAGCAGCTTGGGATCTGGAGTGTTCTTC. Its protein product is CASSLGSGVFF.

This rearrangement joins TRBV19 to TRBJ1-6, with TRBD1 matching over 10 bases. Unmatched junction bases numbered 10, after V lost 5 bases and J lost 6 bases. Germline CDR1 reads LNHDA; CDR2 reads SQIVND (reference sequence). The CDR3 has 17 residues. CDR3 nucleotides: TGTGCCAGTAGTCGCGGGACAGGGGAGTTTGGTAATTCACCCCTCCACTTT. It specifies CASSRGTGEFGNSPLHF.

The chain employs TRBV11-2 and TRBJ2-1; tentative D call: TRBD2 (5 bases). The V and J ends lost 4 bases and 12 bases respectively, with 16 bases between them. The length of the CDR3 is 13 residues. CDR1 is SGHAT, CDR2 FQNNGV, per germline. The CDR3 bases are TGTGCCAGCAGCTGGGCGGGCCCGGACGGGCAGTTCTTC. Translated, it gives CASSWAGPDGQFF.

The CDR3 sequence is CASSLDRSDQFF. For the CDR3, the DNA is TGTGCCAGCAGCTTAGATCGGAGTGATCAGTTCTTC. The chain uses TRBV11-3 and TRBJ2-1, with unresolved D. Germline-derived CDR1 and CDR2 are SGHNT and YENEEA. CDR3 length: 12 amino acids. V lost 0 bases and J lost 13, with 10 bases in between.

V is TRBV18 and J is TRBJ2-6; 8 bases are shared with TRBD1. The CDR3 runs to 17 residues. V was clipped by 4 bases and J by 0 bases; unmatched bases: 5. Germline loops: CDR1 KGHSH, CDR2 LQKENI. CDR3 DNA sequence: TGTGCCAGCTCACTGGGACAGGTTAGCTCTGGGGCCAACGTCCTGACTTTC. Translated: CASSLGQVSSGANVLTF. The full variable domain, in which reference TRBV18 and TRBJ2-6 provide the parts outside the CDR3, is NAGVMQNPRHLVRRRGQEARLRCSPMKGHSHVYWYRQLPEEGLKFMVYLQKENIIDESGMPKERFSAEFPKEGPSILRIQQVVRGDSAAYFCASSLGQVSSGANVLTFGAGSRLTVL.

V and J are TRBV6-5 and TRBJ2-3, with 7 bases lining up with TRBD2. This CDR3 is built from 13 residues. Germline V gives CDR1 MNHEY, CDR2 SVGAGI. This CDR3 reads CGASGFSTDTQYF. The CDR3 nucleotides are TGTGGGGCTAGCGGATTTAGCACAGATACGCAGTATTTT.

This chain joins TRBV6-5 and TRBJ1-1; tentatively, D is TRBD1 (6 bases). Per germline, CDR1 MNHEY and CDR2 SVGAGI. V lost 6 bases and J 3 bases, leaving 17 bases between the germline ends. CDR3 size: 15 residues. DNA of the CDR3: TGTGCCAGCAGAGGGATGGGGGGGCTATACACTGAAGCTTTCTTT. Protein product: CASRGMGGLYTEAFF.

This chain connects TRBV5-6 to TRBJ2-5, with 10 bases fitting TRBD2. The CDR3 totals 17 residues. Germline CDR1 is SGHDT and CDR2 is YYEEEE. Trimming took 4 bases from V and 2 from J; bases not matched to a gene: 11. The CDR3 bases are TGTGCCAGCAGCCTCATCGGGACTAGCGAACTTCAAGAGACCCAGTACTTC. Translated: CASSLIGTSELQETQYF.

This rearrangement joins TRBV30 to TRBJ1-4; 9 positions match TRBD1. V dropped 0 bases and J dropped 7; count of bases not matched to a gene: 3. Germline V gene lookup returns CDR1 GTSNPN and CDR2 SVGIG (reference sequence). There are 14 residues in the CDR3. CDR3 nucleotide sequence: TGTGCCTGGAGTGTAACAGGGGGCAGTGAAAAACTGTTTTTT. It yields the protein CAWSVTGGSEKLFF.

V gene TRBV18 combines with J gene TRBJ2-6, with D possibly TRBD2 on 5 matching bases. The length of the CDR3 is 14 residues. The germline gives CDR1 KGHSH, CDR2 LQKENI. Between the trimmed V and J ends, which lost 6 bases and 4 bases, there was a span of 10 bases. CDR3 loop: CASSTVAGANVLTF. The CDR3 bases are TGTGCCAGCTCTACTGTAGCGGGGGCCAACGTCCTGACTTTC. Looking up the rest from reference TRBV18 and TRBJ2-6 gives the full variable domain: NAGVMQNPRHLVRRRGQEARLRCSPMKGHSHVYWYRQLPEEGLKFMVYLQKENIIDESGMPKERFSAEFPKEGPSILRIQQVVRGDSAAYFCASSTVAGANVLTFGAGSRLTVL.

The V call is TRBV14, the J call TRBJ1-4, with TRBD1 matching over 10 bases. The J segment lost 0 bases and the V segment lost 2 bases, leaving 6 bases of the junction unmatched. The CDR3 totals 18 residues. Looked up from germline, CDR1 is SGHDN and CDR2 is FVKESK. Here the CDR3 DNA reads TGTGCCAGCAGCCAAACGACAGGGGGCGAGTCAACTAATGAAAAACTGTTTTTT. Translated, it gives CASSQTTGGESTNEKLFF.

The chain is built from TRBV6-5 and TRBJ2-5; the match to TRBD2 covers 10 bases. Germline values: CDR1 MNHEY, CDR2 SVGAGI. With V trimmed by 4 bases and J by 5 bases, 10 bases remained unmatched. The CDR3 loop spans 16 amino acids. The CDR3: CASSSQPSGSLETQYF. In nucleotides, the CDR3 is TGTGCCAGCAGTTCCCAACCTAGCGGGAGTTTGGAGACCCAGTACTTC.

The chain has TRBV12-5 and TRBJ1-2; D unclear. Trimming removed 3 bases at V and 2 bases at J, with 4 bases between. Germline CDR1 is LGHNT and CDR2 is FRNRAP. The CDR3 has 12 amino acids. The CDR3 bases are TGTGCTAGTGGTTTCGGGAACTATGGCTACACCTTC. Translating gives CASGFGNYGYTF.

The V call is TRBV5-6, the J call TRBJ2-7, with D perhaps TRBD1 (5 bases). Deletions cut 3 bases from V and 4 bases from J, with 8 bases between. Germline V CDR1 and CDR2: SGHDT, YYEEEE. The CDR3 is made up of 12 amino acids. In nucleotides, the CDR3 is TGTGCCAGCAGCTGGGGCCAATACGAGCAGTACTTC. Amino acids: CASSWGQYEQYF.

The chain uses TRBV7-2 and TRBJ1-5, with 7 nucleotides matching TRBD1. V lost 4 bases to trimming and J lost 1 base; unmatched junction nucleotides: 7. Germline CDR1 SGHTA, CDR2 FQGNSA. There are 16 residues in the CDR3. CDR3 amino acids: CASSSWTGLSNQPQHF. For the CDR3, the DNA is TGTGCCAGCAGCTCCTGGACAGGCTTAAGCAATCAGCCCCAGCATTTT.

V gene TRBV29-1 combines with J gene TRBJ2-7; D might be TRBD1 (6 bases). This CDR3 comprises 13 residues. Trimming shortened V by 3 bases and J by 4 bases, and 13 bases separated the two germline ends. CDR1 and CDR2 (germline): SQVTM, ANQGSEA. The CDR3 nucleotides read TGCAGCGTTGATCGAGGGGGTGAATACGAGCAGTACTTC. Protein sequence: CSVDRGGEYEQYF.

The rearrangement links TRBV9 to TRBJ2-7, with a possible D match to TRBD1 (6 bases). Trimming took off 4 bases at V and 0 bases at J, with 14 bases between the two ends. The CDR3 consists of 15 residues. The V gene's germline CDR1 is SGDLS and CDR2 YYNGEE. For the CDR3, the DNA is TGTGCCAGCAGCCCCACAGGGTTGTACTCCTACGAGCAGTACTTC. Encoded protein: CASSPTGLYSYEQYF.

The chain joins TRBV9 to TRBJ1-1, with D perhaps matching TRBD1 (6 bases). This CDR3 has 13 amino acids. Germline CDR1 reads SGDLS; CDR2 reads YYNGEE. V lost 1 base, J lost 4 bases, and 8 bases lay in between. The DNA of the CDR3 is TGTGCCAGCAGCGTAAAAGGGGGCACTGAAGCTTTCTTT. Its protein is CASSVKGGTEAFF. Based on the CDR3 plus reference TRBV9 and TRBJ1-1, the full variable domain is DSGVTQTPKHLITATGQRVTLRCSPRSGDLSVYWYQQSLDQGLQFLIQYYNGEERAKGNILERFSAQQFPDLHSELNLSSLELGDSALYFCASSVKGGTEAFFGQGTRLTVV.

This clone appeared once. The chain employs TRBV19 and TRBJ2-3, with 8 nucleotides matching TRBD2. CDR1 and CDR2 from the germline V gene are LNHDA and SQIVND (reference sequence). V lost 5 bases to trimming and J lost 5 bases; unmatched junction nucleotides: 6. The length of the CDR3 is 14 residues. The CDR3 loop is CASSFQRGLDTQYF. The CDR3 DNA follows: TGTGCCAGTAGTTTTCAGCGGGGGCTAGATACGCAGTATTTT.

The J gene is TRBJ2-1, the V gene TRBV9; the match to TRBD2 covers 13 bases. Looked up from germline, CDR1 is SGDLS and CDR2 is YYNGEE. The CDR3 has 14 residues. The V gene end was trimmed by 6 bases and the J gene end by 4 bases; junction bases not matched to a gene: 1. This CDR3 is CASTTSGGYNEQFF. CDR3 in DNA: TGTGCCAGCACGACTAGCGGGGGGTACAATGAGCAGTTCTTC.